This T cell receptor (beta chain) was recorded in a study of shared clonotypes between healthy human individuals. Donors comprised only Caucasian adults living in Nashville, Tennessee. Here immunoSEQ multiplex PCR was the method, and the copy in TCRdb shows in-frame clones only, minus some. The repertoire consists of about a million clones, with 60% to 80% occurring once and the leading ten covering over 1.3%. Looked up from germline, CDR1 is MNHEY and CDR2 is SVGAGI. The CDR3 sequence is 15 residues long. V was pared by 5 bases and J by 1 base, with 15 bases between. V gene TRBV6-5 combines with J gene TRBJ2-7; D may be TRBD1 (6 bases). The origin of this receptor is a man between 18 and 29 years old in good health. The sequencing input was memory CD4+ T cells sorted from blood. Subset indicated: CD45RA-negative fraction. The CDR3 bases are TGTGCCAGCAGTCCTGGACAGCTTATATCCTACGAGCAGTACTTC. Its translation: CASSPGQLISYEQYF.